Listed below are T cell receptor beta chains from one sample, sequenced in a study of T-cell reconstitution after alpha-beta-depleted transplantation in children. TCRdb re-called the PCR reads with MiXCR, one entry per CDR3 protein. Among approximately 300,000 distinct CDR3 sequences listed, around a tenth were seen once. The sequenced sample was PBMCs, obtained before TCRalphabeta/CD19-depleted stem cell transplant. The receptors originated from a boy younger than two with acute myeloid leukemia, due to receive a stem cell transplant. Both conserved end residues are part of each CDR3. The order of the fields is CDR3 DNA, CDR3 protein, clone size, D gene, J gene, V gene. The D gene is left open where the match is weak. Clone size appears in some rows only: once, few, many, or a class for an expanded clone.

TGTGCCAGCAGTGCCGGACAGTGGGAAACCTACGAGCAGTACTTC	CASSAGQWETYEQYF	many	.	TRBJ2-7	TRBV28
TGCAGTGCTAGATACCAAGAGACCCAGTACTTC	CSARYQETQYF	many	.	TRBJ2-5	TRBV20-1
TGTGCCAGCAGCCCAGTGCCAACGACTAATGCCTACGAGCAGTACTTC	CASSPVPTTNAYEQYF	many	.	TRBJ2-7	TRBV13
TGCGCCAGCAGCCAAGATAAGCCTGGAAACACCATATATTTT	CASSQDKPGNTIYF	many	.	TRBJ1-3	TRBV4-3
TGTGCCAGCAGCTTACAGGCAGGGACGGAGACCCAGTACTTC	CASSLQAGTETQYF	few	.	TRBJ2-5	TRBV7-6
TGTGCCAGCAGCTCGCTGGGACAGGGGCCCGGTGAAAAACTGTTTTTT	CASSSLGQGPGEKLFF	many	TRBD1	TRBJ1-4	TRBV7-2
TGTGCCATCTCGGAGGGAGCGGGGAACACTGAAGCTTTCTTT	CAISEGAGNTEAFF	few	.	TRBJ1-1	TRBV10-3
TGCGCCAGCAGCTTGGACCTACAGGGGGCGAGATCCTACAATGAGCAGTTCTTC	CASSLDLQGARSYNEQFF	many	TRBD1	TRBJ2-1	TRBV5-1
TGTGCCAGCAGCCTTCAGCCTAATCAGCCCCAGCATTTT	CASSLQPNQPQHF	many	.	TRBJ1-5	TRBV7-2
TGTGCCAGCAGTTACTCGATCCGCCTGAGCGAGCAGTACTTC	CASSYSIRLSEQYF	many	.	TRBJ2-7	TRBV6-2/TRBV6-3
TGTGCCAGCAGCTTACGAGCGGGGGGGCCGGAGACCCAGTACTTC	CASSLRAGGPETQYF	few	TRBD2	TRBJ2-5	TRBV7-2
TGTGCCAGCAGGGGACCGGGGAACAGGAGGATTTGGAGCACTGAAGCTTTCTTT	CASRGPGNRRIWSTEAFF	.	.	TRBJ1-1	TRBV28
TGTGCCAGCAGTGCCGTTAGAAGCTCTGGGGCCAACGTCCTGACTTTC	CASSAVRSSGANVLTF	many	.	TRBJ2-6	TRBV6-1
TGTGCCAGCTCACCCTGGGACAGGGGGCTCGAGCAGTACTTC	CASSPWDRGLEQYF	many	TRBD1	TRBJ2-7	TRBV18
TGTGCCAGCGGGCTAGCGGGAGGGGGATGGTCCTACAATGAGCAGTTCTTC	CASGLAGGGWSYNEQFF	.	.	TRBJ2-1	TRBV3-2
TGTGCCAGCAGTCCGGGACGGATCCTAGAGGAGACCCAGTACTTC	CASSPGRILEETQYF	many	.	TRBJ2-5	TRBV12-3/TRBV12-4
TGTGCCAGCAGCTTGTCGCGGACTACCCAAGAGACCCAGTACTTC	CASSLSRTTQETQYF	few	.	TRBJ2-5	TRBV7-8
TGTGCCAGCAGTTTAGGGTTTATCGGGGGGAGGAGTAATGAGCAGTTCTTC	CASSLGFIGGRSNEQFF	few	TRBD2	TRBJ2-1	TRBV12-3/TRBV12-4
TGCGCCAGCAGCTTGGCCGGACGGTCGAACACCGGGGAGCTGTTTTTT	CASSLAGRSNTGELFF	many	.	TRBJ2-2	TRBV5-1
TGCGCCAGCACGGAAAGAAACCGGTACACAGATACGCAGTATTTT	CASTERNRYTDTQYF	few	.	TRBJ2-3	TRBV5-1
TGTGCCAGCAGCCAAGAGGACAGAGGGGTCTACGAGCAGTACTTC	CASSQEDRGVYEQYF	few	.	TRBJ2-7	TRBV14
TGCAGCGTTTCCCTTCAGGGCCCCGGGGAGCTGTTTTTT	CSVSLQGPGELFF	many	.	TRBJ2-2	TRBV29-1
TGTGCCAGCAGCGTCCCGGGGGGCTACACCTTC	CASSVPGGYTF	many	.	TRBJ1-2	TRBV9
TGCAGCCTTCGTAAGGACGGAGACTATGGCTACACCTTC	CSLRKDGDYGYTF	few	.	TRBJ1-2	TRBV29-1
TGCAGTGCTAGCCCGGGACGGAGAAACACCATATATTTT	CSASPGRRNTIYF	.	.	TRBJ1-3	TRBV20-1
TGTGCCAGCAGCTTAGGTTACCGGGACACTAACATTCAGTACTTC	CASSLGYRDTNIQYF	.	.	TRBJ2-4	TRBV7-9
TGTGCCAGCAGCTTGGGGGCGCCGAGTTACAATGAGCAGTTCTTC	CASSLGAPSYNEQFF	many	.	TRBJ2-1	TRBV11-1
TGTGCCAGCAGTCGGGGTCAATTCGGGGAGCTGTTTTTT	CASSRGQFGELFF	many	.	TRBJ2-2	TRBV12-3/TRBV12-4
TGTGCCAGCAGCGAGGCAGGGCCTACCTACGAGCAGTACTTC	CASSEAGPTYEQYF	many	.	TRBJ2-7	TRBV7-2
TGTGCCAGCAGCCCCTTCCCGAACACCGGGGAGCTGTTTTTT	CASSPFPNTGELFF	many	.	TRBJ2-2	TRBV9
TGTGCCAGCAGCCAAGAAACAGGGGCGATGACTGAAGCTTTCTTT	CASSQETGAMTEAFF	many	TRBD1	TRBJ1-1	TRBV3-1
TGCAGTACTACCATAAGGGATGAGCAGTTCTTC	CSTTIRDEQFF	many	.	TRBJ2-1	TRBV20-1
TGTGCTAGTGGCCGGGACAGGGCCGGCTACGAGCAGTACTTC	CASGRDRAGYEQYF	.	TRBD1	TRBJ2-7	TRBV12-5
TGTGCCAGCAGCCAAGATCCCCAGTGGGGTTGGAACACCGGGGAGCTGTTTTTT	CASSQDPQWGWNTGELFF	many	.	TRBJ2-2	TRBV14
TGTGCCAGCAGCCCGCTATCGAGCTCCTACAATGAGCAGTTCTTC	CASSPLSSSYNEQFF	many	.	TRBJ2-1	TRBV11-1
TGCAGTGCTGACCAGGGGTGGAACACTGAAGCTTTCTTT	CSADQGWNTEAFF	many	.	TRBJ1-1	TRBV20-1
TGTGCCAGCAGCCGCCGAACGTACGAGCAGTACTTC	CASSRRTYEQYF	many	.	TRBJ2-7	TRBV7-2
TGTGCCAGCAGCGTAGAGCTAGTTAATGAGCAGTTCTTC	CASSVELVNEQFF	many	.	TRBJ2-1	TRBV9
TGTGCCAGCAGTTTAACCCCGACCGGACCGTCCTGGGAGCTGTTTTTT	CASSLTPTGPSWELFF	few	.	TRBJ2-2	TRBV12-3/TRBV12-4
TGCGCCAGCAGCTGTCGGACAGGGGGCAATCAGCCCCAGCATTTT	CASSCRTGGNQPQHF	many	TRBD1	TRBJ1-5	TRBV5-1